These 5 T cell receptor beta chains originate from one sample sequenced in a study of monozygotic twins with inflammatory bowel disease. TCRdb reanalyzed the 5' RACE reads and collapses them to one entry per CDR3 protein, without DNA. Its clone listing holds approximately 100,000 distinct CDR3 sequences. The specimen sequenced was blood. The receptors originated from a human donor with ulcerative colitis or Crohn's disease, or a healthy co-twin of an affected twin (not recorded which).

The chain has TRBV12-3 or TRBV12-4 and TRBJ2-1; TCRdb calls TRBD2, which cannot be checked without DNA. CDR3 length: 12 amino acids. Here the CDR3 reads CASSLVAGGQFF.

CDR3 in amino acids: CATSDPLHNEQFF. This sequence joins TRBV24-1 and TRBJ2-1; TCRdb returns TRBD1, unconfirmable since there is no DNA. The germline CDR1 and CDR2 sequences are KGHDR and SFDVKD. CDR3 length equals 13 residues.

The CDR3 sequence is CASSQDTRQGLYEQYF. The chain employs TRBV4-3 and TRBJ2-7; TCRdb's D gene call, TRBD1, goes unchecked for lack of DNA. The CDR3 contains 16 residues. Germline lookup yields CDR1 LGHNA and CDR2 YSLEER.

The chain uses TRBV7-9 and TRBJ1-2; TCRdb designates TRBD1, a call that cannot be tested without DNA. CDR1 and CDR2 from the germline V gene are SEHNR and FQNEAQ (reference sequence). This CDR3 has 15 residues. CDR3 residues: CASSLSRGLNYGYTF.

The rearrangement joins TRBV5-1 to TRBJ2-5; checking the TCRdb D call of TRBD2 is not possible without DNA. The CDR3 totals 16 residues. Germline V gives CDR1 SGHRS, CDR2 YFSETQ. CDR3 in amino acids: CASSPYGGLDQETQYF.